A single sample gave rise to the 8 T cell receptor beta chains below, sequenced in a study of blood T cell repertoires in COVID-19. Measured with immunoSEQ multiplex PCR; TCRdb has only the in-frame clones, and not every one. The table has some 220,000 clones, nearly 90% seen once. Material: peripheral blood. These TCRs come from a woman under 30 who had recovered from COVID-19.

The sample holds a few counts of this clone. This sequence joins TRBV30 and TRBJ2-1, with a weak D call TRBD2 (7 bases). Trimming cost V 2 bases and J 9 bases, with 17 bases left between them. Germline lookup yields CDR1 GTSNPN and CDR2 SVGIG (reference sequence). The CDR3 is 14 amino acids. In nucleotides, the CDR3 is TGTGCCTGGAGTAGGGGGGAGGGCACGGGTGAGCAGTTCTTC. Translated: CAWSRGEGTGEQFF.

The chain uses TRBV29-1 and TRBJ1-1, with D perhaps matching TRBD1 (5 bases). CDR3 length equals 15 residues. Germline CDR1 and CDR2: SQVTM and ANQGSEA. The V end lost 0 bases, the J end lost 0 bases, and 11 bases lay between the germline ends. CDR3 residues: CSVEDHDSMNTEAFF. The CDR3 nucleotides are TGCAGCGTTGAAGATCACGACAGCATGAACACTGAAGCTTTCTTT.

The J gene is TRBJ2-1, the V gene TRBV6-2 or TRBV6-3; 9 bases are a match to TRBD2. Germline V gene lookup returns CDR1 MNHEY and CDR2 SVGEGT. Unmatched junction bases numbered 13, after V lost 0 bases and J lost 10 bases. The CDR3 sequence is 17 residues long. The CDR3 reads CASSYSMAGGPGDEQFF. The CDR3, as DNA: TGTGCCAGCAGTTACTCGATGGCGGGAGGGCCAGGGGACGAGCAGTTCTTC.

This chain uses TRBV24-1 with TRBJ1-1, with D unclear. Trimming removed 9 bases at V and 11 bases at J, with 15 bases between. This CDR3 spans 11 amino acids. Germline V gene lookup returns CDR1 KGHDR and CDR2 SFDVKD. The CDR3 DNA is TGTGCCACCCGGTTCGGGAATTTTGCTTTCTTT. As protein: CATRFGNFAFF.

This rearrangement joins TRBV21-1 to TRBJ1-5. TRBV21-1 is a known pseudogene. CDR3 length: 11 amino acids. Here the CDR3 DNA reads TGTGCGATTTTTTTTACTCTGGCCCAGCATTTT. Its protein is CAIFFTLAQHF.

The genes are TRBV6-2 or TRBV6-3 and TRBJ2-1; D unclear. This CDR3 comprises 13 residues. V shed 5 bases and J shed 3 bases, with 8 bases lying between them. The V gene's germline CDR1 is MNHEY and CDR2 SVGEGT. The CDR3 sequence is CASSDTLYNEQFF. The CDR3 coding sequence is TGTGCCAGCAGTGACACCCTCTACAATGAGCAGTTCTTC.

CDR3: CASREDTSNYGYTF. The CDR3 nucleotides read TGCGCCAGCAGGGAAGACACTAGTAACTATGGCTACACCTTC. The chain couples TRBV5-1 to TRBJ1-2, with unresolved D. The CDR3 consists of 14 residues. The V and J ends lost 5 bases and 1 base respectively, with 12 bases between them. Germline CDR1 and CDR2: SGHRS and YFSETQ.

This chain joins TRBV5-1 and TRBJ2-2, with a weak D call TRBD2 (6 bases). Deletions cut 5 bases from V and 3 bases from J, with 8 bases between. The CDR3 sequence is 13 residues long. In germline, CDR1 is SGHRS, CDR2 YFSETQ. CDR3 amino acids: CASSLADTGELFF. CDR3 nucleotide sequence: TGCGCCAGCAGTTTAGCGGACACCGGGGAGCTGTTTTTT.